This T cell receptor beta chain comes out of a study of a mutant IDH1 vaccine in newly diagnosed glioma (dated by TCRdb to 2020 to 2023). Broadly, across the study: Patients received eight vaccinations in weeks 1, 3, 5, 7, 11, 15, 19 and 23, corresponding to visits V03 through V10. Vaccination started 4-6 weeks after radiotherapy alone, or was given together with temozolomide cycles in the groups whose treatment included chemotherapy. The 32 treated patients were approximately 60% male and roughly 40% female, with a mean age of about 43 years. Before enrollment, patients had received standard therapy of radiotherapy alone, temozolomide alone, or radiochemotherapy with temozolomide; most received the combination. Peripheral blood was drawn at six visits: V03 (baseline), V05, V07, V10, V12 and V13. For exploratory analyses, longitudinal TCRB deep sequencing was carried out in approximately 25 treated patients wherever samples were available.

CDR1 and CDR2, per the germline V gene, are SQVTM and ANQGSEA. Trimming takes 3 bases off V and 0 bases off J; junction bases not matched to a gene: 2. From its cysteine to its phenylalanine, the CDR3 spans 14 amino acids. This entry keeps only the CDR3 DNA: 42 bases, framed from base 1. In the paper's terms, the time point label means: week 5, during vaccination. Each vaccine dose, consisting of 300 ug of a 20-mer mutant IDH1 peptide in Montanide, was administered subcutaneously with topical imiquimod. The donors had newly diagnosed IDH1-mutant astrocytomas of WHO grade 3 or 4 that showed loss of nuclear ATRX. The samples were drawn from NOA16, a multicentre, single-arm, open-label phase I trial in Germany that tested a mutant IDH1 peptide vaccine in humans for the first time. Genomic DNA for TCRB sequencing was isolated from EDTA blood with the DNeasy Blood and Tissue Kit. This clone came up a few times. The antigen this receptor binds is unknown. No base quality information exists; no much larger clone differs at one position.

The method behind the library was the immunoSEQ multiplex PCR assay. Rearranged TCR beta chain sequences were amplified with the hsTCRB Kit following the manufacturer's protocol. TCRB libraries were sequenced on an Illumina MiSeq. In the authors' own workflow: The kit vendor's proprietary platform handled demultiplexing, trimming and gene mapping. Here the immuneACCESS table is served through TCRdb, limited to in-frame sequences with V and J called. Missing clones are a known gap in these copies; in checked studies unresolved V genes cover under half, and the rest lacks a known reason. From that table come the V and J calls and clone size; the DNA was used to work out D and trimming. In all, the sample holds around 34,000 clones, and 45% to 70% of those were seen once. Jointly, the top ten make up approximately 11% of the sample. Study-wide findings and limitations: Immune responses induced by the vaccine were seen in around 93% of patients across multiple MHC alleles. Changes in the top peripheral T cell clonotypes picked up by TCRB sequencing did not appear to be linked to pseudoprogression. It was noted by the authors that analyses of patient blood samples could not be reproduced owing to sample limitations. Selection of PBMC samples for TCRB deep sequencing was based on availability.

This chain joins TRBV29-1 to TRBJ2-1, with 7 bases in between that match TRBD2. Sequenced material: PBMCs, taken from a glioma patient whose treatment included an IDH1 peptide vaccine. The receptor comes from a woman between 18 and 29 years old with glioma. The DNA sequence follows: TGCAGCGTTGAGCGGGGGAGCTCCTACAATGAGCAGTTCTTC. The encoded protein is CSVERGSSYNEQFF.